A single sample gave rise to the 19 T cell receptor beta chains below, sequenced in a study of regulatory T cells in long-lasting Graves disease. Regarding time point: newly diagnosed GD, antithyroid drugs for less than 3 months. There was RNA extracted from PBMCs, and the TCR library was made from it. Libraries of TCR beta came from iRepertoire HTBI primers plus Arm-PCR of CDR3 regions. TCRdb recomputed calls from the multiplex PCR reads with MiXCR, one row per CDR3 protein. The sample yields about 470,000 distinct CDR3 sequences, about 16% seen once. This same sample was also taken into another study, of T cells in Graves' hyperthyroidism and ophthalmopathy.

Here the sequenced sample was peripheral blood mononuclear cells (PBMCs), taken at new diagnosis, from a patient treated with antithyroid drugs. Receptor source: a woman in her thirties with Graves disease.

Details on this clonotype: This probably arose from a read error, given a far larger clone one base away. V is TRBV12-3 or TRBV12-4 and J is TRBJ2-1; 8 bases fit TRBD1. J lost 10 bases, V lost 0 bases, and 8 bases had no gene match. CDR3 length: 15 residues. CDR3 in amino acids: CASSLAPGQVFEQFF. CDR3 bases: TGTGCCAGCAGTTTAGCGCCGGGACAGGTCTTCGAGCAGTTCTTC.

As to this clonotype: An end of the junction does not agree with germline; a read error may underlie this. CDR3: CASSPRPRNTEASF. The CDR3 DNA is TGCGCCAGCAGCCCGAGACCACGGAACACTGAAGCTTCCTTT. This rearrangement joins TRBV4-1 to TRBJ1-1; D not resolved. Germline values: CDR1 MGHRA, CDR2 YSYEKL. CDR3 length equals 14 residues.

Concerning this clonotype: Being one base from a much bigger clone, this may be a read error. The V call is TRBV3-1, the J call TRBJ2-3; D gene unclear. Trimming removed 1 base from V and 0 bases from J, with 11 bases in between. The germline V gene has CDR1 LGHDT and CDR2 YNNKEL (reference sequence). The length of the CDR3 is 16 residues. The CDR3 region has the DNA TGTGCCAGCAGCCAAGCGACTTACTCTAGCACAGATACGCAGTATTTT. Protein sequence: CASSQATYSSTDTQYF.

A note on this clonotype: This sequence may be a read error, since a much larger clone differs from it by one base. This chain links TRBV3-1 with TRBJ2-7, with D unresolved. Germline assignment: CDR1 LGHDT and CDR2 YNNKEL (reference sequence). The CDR3 has 13 amino acids. CDR3 nucleotide sequence: TGTGCCAGCGGCCAAGTCGCCCTTACCGAGCAGTACTTC. It encodes CASGQVALTEQYF.

The rearrangement links TRBV9 to TRBJ2-3, with D unclear. The CDR3 length is 16 residues. Germline V CDR1 and CDR2: SGDLS, YYNGEE. Deletions cut 0 bases from V and 0 bases from J, with 11 bases between. CDR3 nucleotides: TGTGCCAGCAGCGTAGCTTCTTTCCAGAGCACAGATACGCAGTATTTT. Translated: CASSVASFQSTDTQYF. The whole variable domain, filled in from reference TRBV9 and TRBJ2-3, reads DSGVTQTPKHLITATGQRVTLRCSPRSGDLSVYWYQQSLDQGLQFLIQYYNGEERAKGNILERFSAQQFPDLHSELNLSSLELGDSALYFCASSVASFQSTDTQYFGPGTRLTVL.

This clonotype was seen ten or more times. The chain employs TRBV6-2 or TRBV6-3 and TRBJ2-3, with D uncertain. CDR3 length: 15 amino acids. Germline-derived CDR1 and CDR2 are MNHEY and SVGEGT. V gave up 4 bases and J gave up 6 bases, with 17 bases separating them. The CDR3 spells CASSSLQLHSDTQYF. CDR3 sequence (DNA): TGTGCCAGCAGTTCCCTACAGTTGCACAGTGATACGCAGTATTTT.

This chain connects TRBV29-1 to TRBJ2-4; D is perhaps TRBD1 (8 bases). With the DNA end fitting TRBJ2-5 better, the J assignment may be wrong. Germline CDR1 SQVTM, CDR2 ANQGSEA. CDR3 length equals 14 residues. CDR3 amino acids: CSGQGAGAGGTQYF. The CDR3 DNA reads TGCAGCGGTCAGGGGGCGGGGGCAGGGGGGACCCAGTACTTC.

This clonotype has at least ten counts. This rearrangement joins TRBV29-1 to TRBJ1-4; D possibly corresponds to TRBD1 (6 bases). Trimming shortened V by 5 bases and J by 6 bases, and 10 bases separated the two germline ends. The CDR3 is 12 amino acids. The germline gives CDR1 SQVTM, CDR2 ANQGSEA. CDR3 sequence reads: CSVRTVYEKLFF. The CDR3 region has the DNA TGCAGCGTTCGGACAGTTTATGAAAAACTGTTTTTT.

On this clonotype: A much larger clone sits a single nucleotide away, making a read error possible. The chain combines TRBV5-6 with TRBJ2-7; D is unresolved. V dropped 0 bases and J dropped 5 bases, with 12 bases sitting between them. This CDR3 has 14 residues. CDR1 is SGHDT, CDR2 YYEEEE, per germline. In DNA form, the CDR3 reads TGTGCCAGCAGCTTGGTGCTGCGATCCCACGAGCAGTACTTC. Translation gives CASSLVLRSHEQYF. Complete variable domain (other parts from reference TRBV5-6 and TRBJ2-7): DAGVTQSPTHLIKTRGQQVTLRCSPKSGHDTVSWYQQALGQGPQFIFQYYEEEERQRGNFPDRFSGHQFPNYSSELNVNALLLGDSALYLCASSLVLRSHEQYFGPGTRLTVT.

The V and J genes are TRBV19 and TRBJ2-5, with 8 bases fitting TRBD2. The CDR3 has 16 residues. V lost 3 bases to trimming and J lost 4 bases; unmatched junction nucleotides: 10. CDR1 and CDR2 from the germline V gene are LNHDA and SQIVND (reference sequence). CDR3 nucleotides: TGTGCCAGTAGTATCGGGTTCAGCGGGAGTGGAGAGACCCAGTACTTC. Translating gives CASSIGFSGSGETQYF.

This chain links TRBV7-9 with TRBJ1-2; 7 positions match TRBD1. V lost 3 bases and J lost 4; bases outside the gene matches: 5. The CDR3 consists of 14 residues. In germline, CDR1 is SEHNR, CDR2 FQNEAQ (reference sequence). The CDR3 DNA reads TGTGCCAGCAGCTTGACAGGGCCACTCTATGGCTACACCTTC. Its protein is CASSLTGPLYGYTF.

This clonotype was observed many times. The rearrangement uses TRBV28 and TRBJ2-6, with unresolved D. CDR3 size: 15 residues. Trimming stripped 4 bases from V and 3 bases from J, with 10 bases between. Germline CDR1 is MDHEN and CDR2 is SYDVKM. For the CDR3, the DNA is TGTGCCAGCAGTTCCGGGTTTGGTGGGGCCAACGTCCTGACTTTC. Translating gives CASSSGFGGANVLTF.

This clonotype was recorded at least ten times. The rearrangement uses TRBV28 and TRBJ2-5, with TRBD2 identical over 11 bases. Looked up from germline, CDR1 is MDHEN and CDR2 is SYDVKM. V was clipped by 5 bases and J by 7 bases; unmatched bases: 15. The CDR3 runs to 17 residues. CDR3 sequence: CASSPIAGGSRKWTQYF. CDR3 bases: TGTGCCAGCAGTCCCATAGCGGGAGGGTCCCGTAAGTGGACCCAGTACTTC.

There are a few counts of this clonotype. Because the CDR3 is missing its conserved closing phenylalanine or tryptophan, this is likely a read error. The chain has TRBV6-2 or TRBV6-3 and TRBJ2-4, with TRBD2 identical over 12 bases. V shed 2 bases, J shed 13 bases, and the junction held 15 bases outside the gene matches. The CDR3 loop spans 17 amino acids. CDR1 MNHEY and CDR2 SVGEGT come from the germline V gene. The CDR3 DNA follows: TGTGCCAGCAGTTACGACCCCTCGACTAGCGGGGGAAGCGTGCAGTACCTC. This gives the protein CASSYDPSTSGGSVQYL.

This clonotype appeared many times. The genes are TRBV4-1 and TRBJ2-2; a possible D gene is TRBD2 (5 bases). V lost 0 bases and J lost 5, with 10 bases in between. From germline, CDR1 is MGHRA and CDR2 YSYEKL. This CDR3 spans 15 amino acids. The CDR3 protein is CASSQDGRVTGELFF. CDR3 nucleotide sequence: TGCGCCAGCAGCCAAGATGGGCGGGTTACCGGGGAGCTGTTTTTT.

This clonotype has a count of ten or more. This chain links TRBV3-1 with TRBJ2-7; possibly TRBD1 for D (6 bases). The CDR3 is made up of 14 amino acids. Per the germline V gene, CDR1 is LGHDT and CDR2 is YNNKEL (reference sequence). Trimming left V 2 bases short and J 2 bases short, with 10 bases between. The CDR3 coding sequence is TGTGCCAGCAGCCAACTGGACAGTACCTACGAGCAGTACTTC. It is translated as CASSQLDSTYEQYF.

This clonotype has a count of ten or more. The chain is built from TRBV27 and TRBJ2-3, with TRBD2 identical over 7 bases. Germline V gene sequence: CDR1 MNHEY, CDR2 SMNVEV (reference sequence). The CDR3 is 15 residues long. The V segment lost 6 bases and the J segment 5 bases; nucleotides outside the gene matches: 11. The CDR3 bases are TGTGCCAGCAGGCCGGGACTACGCGGGGGAGATACGCAGTATTTT. Protein sequence: CASRPGLRGGDTQYF.

At least ten counts were recorded for this clonotype. The rearrangement joins TRBV5-1 to TRBJ2-3; the D call may be TRBD1 or TRBD2 (5 bases each). The V and J ends lost 7 bases and 0 bases respectively, with 18 bases between them. This CDR3 contains 16 residues. The germline gives CDR1 SGHRS, CDR2 YFSETQ. For the CDR3, the DNA is TGCGCCAGCCACGATCCCGGGACCCAGAGCACAGATACGCAGTATTTT. It encodes CASHDPGTQSTDTQYF.

The J gene is TRBJ2-3, the V gene TRBV5-1; D is undetermined. Trimming left V 1 base short and J 6 bases short, with 9 bases between. The V gene's germline CDR1 is SGHRS and CDR2 YFSETQ. The CDR3 totals 13 residues. The CDR3: CASSLWVGDTQYF. The CDR3 DNA is TGCGCCAGCAGCTTGTGGGTTGGCGATACGCAGTATTTT.